This entry lists 7 T cell receptor beta chains sequenced from one sample in a study of blood T cell repertoires in COVID-19. Method: immunoSEQ multiplex PCR; TCRdb's copy keeps in-frame clones and lacks some. The sample contains about 150,000 clones, around 85% of which appear only once. Source material: peripheral blood. Receptor source: a woman aged 60-75 years with COVID-19, enrolled during active disease.

The V and J genes are TRBV5-6 and TRBJ2-1; 9 bases align to TRBD2. The V gene end was trimmed by 1 base and the J gene end by 4 bases; junction bases not matched to a gene: 3. This CDR3 is 15 amino acids long. Germline V lookup: CDR1 SGHDT, CDR2 YYEEEE. CDR3 region: CASSLLAGVYNEQFF. In DNA, the CDR3 is TGTGCCAGCAGCTTGTTAGCGGGGGTATACAATGAGCAGTTCTTC.

The chain is built from TRBV9 and TRBJ2-2; 7 bases map to TRBD1. The germline V gene has CDR1 SGDLS and CDR2 YYNGEE. The V segment lost 4 bases and the J segment 3 bases; nucleotides outside the gene matches: 3. The CDR3 is made up of 14 amino acids. The chain's CDR3 is CASSLGQDTGELFF. As DNA, the CDR3 is TGTGCCAGCAGCCTCGGACAGGACACCGGGGAGCTGTTTTTT.

As to this clone: The same CDR3 is also encoded by other DNA sequences in this sample. The chain recombines TRBV3-1 (or the pseudogene TRBV3-2) with TRBJ2-7; D may be TRBD1 (5 bases). Germline values: CDR1 LGHDT, CDR2 YNNKEL (reference sequence). V was clipped by 4 bases and J by 0 bases, with 10 bases between them. The CDR3 runs to 14 residues. CDR3 sequence (DNA): TGTGCCAGCAGCCTCCAGGACATCTCCTACGAGCAGTACTTC. Residues: CASSLQDISYEQYF.

This chain connects TRBV11-1 to TRBJ2-7, with 7 bases matching TRBD1. The CDR3 is 16 amino acids. Trimming cost V 0 bases and J 3 bases; bases outside gene matches: 8. Germline V lookup: CDR1 SGHAT, CDR2 FQDESV (reference sequence). In DNA, the CDR3 is TGTGCCAGCAGCTTAGCCCCCTCGACAGGGCGCTACGAGCAGTACTTC. Translation: CASSLAPSTGRYEQYF.

This chain links TRBV11-2 with TRBJ2-2; possible D gene TRBD1, 7 bases. The germline V gene encodes CDR1 SGHAT and CDR2 FQNNGV. V lost 2 bases, J lost 3 bases, and 13 bases lay in between. CDR3 length: 16 residues. CDR3 DNA sequence: TGTGCCAGCAGCTTAATAGGCAGGGGGGACACCGGGGAGCTGTTTTTT. Amino acid sequence: CASSLIGRGDTGELFF.

This clone was seen once. The chain combines TRBV12-3 or TRBV12-4 with TRBJ2-7; 7 bases are a match to TRBD1. J gave up 3 bases and V 5 bases, and 4 bases lay outside the gene matches. The CDR3 has 13 amino acids. CDR3 in amino acids: CASSRGQNYEQYF. As DNA, the CDR3 is TGTGCCAGCAGTCGGGGACAGAACTACGAGCAGTACTTC.

This chain connects TRBV9 to TRBJ2-7; TRBD2 aligns across 13 bases. Trimming at V came to 2 bases and at J to 2 bases, leaving 1 base not matched to a gene. Germline CDR1 reads SGDLS; CDR2 reads YYNGEE. This CDR3 region has 15 residues. In DNA, the CDR3 is TGTGCCAGCAGCGTGGGACTAGCGGGGACCTACGAGCAGTACTTC. This codes for CASSVGLAGTYEQYF. Filled out from reference TRBV9 and TRBJ2-7, the complete variable domain reads DSGVTQTPKHLITATGQRVTLRCSPRSGDLSVYWYQQSLDQGLQFLIQYYNGEERAKGNILERFSAQQFPDLHSELNLSSLELGDSALYFCASSVGLAGTYEQYFGPGTRLTVT.